This T cell receptor beta chain derives from a study of T cells in Graves' hyperthyroidism and ophthalmopathy. Germline assignment: CDR1 MDHEN and CDR2 SYDVKM. There are 13 residues in the CDR3. Trimming cost V 6 bases and J 3 bases, with 12 bases left between them. A patient was excluded if there was uncontrolled infection, other autoimmune disease, pregnancy or lactation. This clonotype was recorded many times. TCR beta CDR3 regions were amplified from RNA. The HTBI primer set drove a first-round RT-PCR of the TCR CDR3. TCRdb used MiXCR to reprocess the multiplex PCR reads, holding one entry per CDR3 protein. The sample lists around 520,000 distinct CDR3 sequences; less than 25% were seen once.

This receptor was obtained from a woman in her 30s with Graves' ophthalmopathy. The gene calls are TRBV28 and TRBJ2-7, with D possibly TRBD1 on 5 matching bases. The source material was blood. CDR3 sequence: CASSPYQGYEQYF. The CDR3 bases are TGTGCCAGCAGCCCCTACCAGGGCTACGAGCAGTACTTC.